Shown below are 13 T cell receptor beta chains from a single sample sequenced in a study of technical replicates of blood from a few donors. Using immunoSEQ multiplex PCR, the repertoire was profiled, and TCRdb retains in-frame clones only, with some absent. The data contain around 76,000 clones, just under 97% of them seen just once; the ten biggest clones take up approximately 0.21%. The sequenced sample was T cells isolated from PBMCs. The receptors here all came from a human donor in good health.

This chain joins TRBV27 and TRBJ1-5; D is unresolved. CDR1 is MNHEY and CDR2 is SMNVEV in the germline V gene (reference sequence). Trimming pared 6 bases from V and 9 bases from J, leaving 12 bases between. This CDR3 is built from 12 residues. The CDR3 bases are TGTGCCAGCAGGTCGACCGAGGGGCCCCAGCATTTT. Residues: CASRSTEGPQHF.

The CDR3 reads CASSEWLDRAYGYTF. CDR3 nucleotides: TGTGCCAGCAGTGAATGGCTGGACAGAGCCTATGGCTACACCTTC. The chain couples TRBV6-1 to TRBJ1-2; tentatively, D is TRBD1 (6 bases). The germline V and J ends were trimmed by 2 bases and 4 bases, with 14 bases remaining between them. The length of the CDR3 is 15 residues. The V gene's germline CDR1 is MNHNS and CDR2 SASEGT.

This rearrangement joins TRBV5-1 to TRBJ2-4; a possible D gene is TRBD2 (7 bases). This CDR3 contains 15 residues. V was clipped by 1 base and J by 9 bases, with 17 bases between them. Germline CDR1 reads SGHRS; CDR2 reads YFSETQ. The CDR3 loop is CASSLSTGGPGIQYF. CDR3 DNA sequence: TGCGCCAGCAGCTTGAGTACGGGGGGCCCAGGCATTCAGTACTTC.

The rearrangement uses TRBV7-9 and TRBJ1-2, with D unresolved. This CDR3 contains 15 residues. Trimming shortened V by 5 bases and J by 6 bases, and 19 bases separated the two germline ends. Germline-derived CDR1 and CDR2 are SEHNR and FQNEAQ (reference sequence). CDR3 residues: CASSLSGRNFDGYTF. The CDR3 DNA sequence: TGTGCCAGCAGCCTCAGTGGGCGTAACTTTGATGGCTACACCTTC.

V and J are TRBV5-1 and TRBJ1-1; TRBD1 agrees at 10 bases. Germline trimming cut 3 bases from V and 3 bases from J; bases unmatched to any gene: 8. CDR3 size: 16 residues. Germline values: CDR1 SGHRS, CDR2 YFSETQ. The chain's CDR3 is CASSSGQGDGDTEAFF. As DNA, the CDR3 is TGCGCCAGCAGCTCCGGACAGGGGGACGGGGACACTGAAGCTTTCTTT. The variable domain in full, with the rest retrieved from reference TRBV5-1 and TRBJ1-1, is KAGVTQTPRYLIKTRGQQVTLSCSPISGHRSVSWYQQTPGQGLQFLFEYFSETQRNKGNFPGRFSGRQFSNSRSEMNVSTLELGDSALYLCASSSGQGDGDTEAFFGQGTRLTVV.

The chain carries TRBV4-2 and TRBJ2-3; 10 nucleotides match TRBD2. Trimming cost V 0 bases and J 7 bases; bases outside gene matches: 7. Germline CDR1 is LGHNA and CDR2 is YNFKEQ. This CDR3 comprises 16 residues. In DNA, the CDR3 is TGTGCCAGCAGCCAAGAGGAGCGGGGGGGCGGGAATACGCAGTATTTT. Translation gives CASSQEERGGGNTQYF.

J is TRBJ2-5 and V is TRBV5-1; D possibly corresponds to TRBD1 (5 bases). The CDR3 extends over 13 amino acids. Trimming removed 4 bases from V and 5 bases from J, with 12 bases in between. CDR1 and CDR2 (germline): SGHRS, YFSETQ. The CDR3 sequence is CASSHQGGETQYF. CDR3 bases: TGCGCCAGCAGCCACCAGGGTGGCGAGACCCAGTACTTC.

This chain links TRBV29-1 with TRBJ2-5, with D perhaps TRBD2 (6 bases). Germline V gene data show CDR1 as SQVTM and CDR2 as ANQGSEA. The CDR3 covers 14 residues. Trimming took 7 bases from V and 2 from J, leaving 17 bases between them. Written as DNA, the CDR3 is TGCAGCGGGCAGCAAGCCGGGACTCAAGAGACCCAGTACTTC. Its protein product is CSGQQAGTQETQYF. The full variable domain, in which reference TRBV29-1 and TRBJ2-5 provide the parts outside the CDR3, is SAVISQKPSRDICQRGTSLTIQCQVDSQVTMMFWYRQQPGQSLTLIATANQGSEATYESGFVIDKFPISRPNLTFSTLTVSNMSPEDSSIYLCSGQQAGTQETQYFGPGTRLLVL.

The chain is built from TRBV10-3 and TRBJ2-2; D is undetermined. V shed 10 bases and J shed 6 bases, with 12 bases lying between them. CDR3 length equals 12 residues. CDR1 and CDR2 (germline): ENHRY, SYGVKD. The CDR3 DNA sequence: TGTGCCACTTTCAGTGTGGCCGGGGAGCTGTTTTTT. Protein product: CATFSVAGELFF.

This chain connects TRBV7-9 to TRBJ2-3, with D possibly TRBD1 on 6 matching bases. The CDR3 has 15 amino acids. Germline CDR1 is SEHNR and CDR2 is FQNEAQ (reference sequence). V was trimmed by 6 bases and J by 0 bases, leaving 13 bases between them. The CDR3 DNA reads TGTGCCAGCAGAAGTGGACAGCCGAGCACAGATACGCAGTATTTT. It translates to CASRSGQPSTDTQYF.

This clone was seen only once. Here the CDR3 reads CASSSRIGLVTSYEQYF. The CDR3 nucleotides read TGTGCCAGCAGCTCTAGGATAGGACTAGTTACCTCCTACGAGCAGTACTTC. J is TRBJ2-7 and V is TRBV11-3; TRBD2 agrees at 7 bases. This CDR3 comprises 17 residues. Per germline, CDR1 SGHNT and CDR2 YENEEA. J was trimmed by 0 bases and V by 4 bases; bases with no gene match: 12.

This chain joins TRBV20-1 and TRBJ2-7; D is undetermined. Deletions cut 3 bases from V and 4 bases from J, with 7 bases between. In germline, CDR1 is DFQATT, CDR2 SNEGSKA (reference sequence). The CDR3 is 11 amino acids. CDR3 loop: CSARELYEQYF. CDR3 nucleotides: TGCAGTGCTAGGGAACTATACGAGCAGTACTTC.

This sequence joins TRBV29-1 and TRBJ2-5, with D possibly matching TRBD1 (5 bases). Germline V gives CDR1 SQVTM, CDR2 ANQGSEA. V lost 7 bases, J lost 1 base, and 13 bases lay in between. This CDR3 has 13 amino acids. This CDR3 reads CSAKRQFQETQYF. Written as DNA, the CDR3 is TGCAGCGCTAAACGACAGTTCCAAGAGACCCAGTACTTC.